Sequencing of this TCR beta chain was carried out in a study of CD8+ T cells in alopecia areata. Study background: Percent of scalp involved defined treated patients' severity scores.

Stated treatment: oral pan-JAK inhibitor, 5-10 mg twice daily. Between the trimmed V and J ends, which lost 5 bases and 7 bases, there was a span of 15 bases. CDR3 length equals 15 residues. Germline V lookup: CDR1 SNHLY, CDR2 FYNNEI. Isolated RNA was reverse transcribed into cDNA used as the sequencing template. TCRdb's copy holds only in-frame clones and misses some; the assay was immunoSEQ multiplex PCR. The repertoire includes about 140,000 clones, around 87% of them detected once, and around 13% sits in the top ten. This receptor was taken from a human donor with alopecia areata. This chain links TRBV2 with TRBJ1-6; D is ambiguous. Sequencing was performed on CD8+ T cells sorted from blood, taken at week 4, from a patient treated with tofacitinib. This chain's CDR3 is CASSLYQERNSPLHF. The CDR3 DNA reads TGTGCCAGCAGTTTGTACCAGGAGAGGAATTCACCCCTCCACTTT.